A selection of T cell receptor beta chains follows, all from one sample in a study of early T cells in non-severe SARS-CoV-2 infection. TCRdb fed the 5' RACE reads into MiXCR, producing one record per CDR3 protein. The sample carries about 90,000 distinct CDR3 sequences, around 12% recorded once. This sample comprised whole blood, obtained at baseline. These receptors came from an adult who was a healthcare worker with PCR-confirmed SARS-CoV-2 infection or an uninfected control (not recorded which). The CDR3 runs from the conserved cysteine through the conserved F or W. The D gene is left open where the match is weak. A clone size is listed for some rows: how often the clone was seen (once, few, many), or a class if it is expanded.

v_gene	len	j_gene	abundance	d_gene	CDR3aa	CDR3nt
TRBV7-2	12	TRBJ2-7	-	-	CASSFGGHEQYF	TGTGCCAGCAGCTTTGGGGGCCACGAGCAGTACTTC
TRBV6-5	17	TRBJ2-5	-	TRBD2	CASSKYLTSGGAETQYF	TGTGCCAGCAGCAAATACTTGACTAGCGGGGGGGCGGAGACCCAGTACTTC
TRBV24-1	13	TRBJ2-7	-	-	CATSRGPTYEQYF	TGTGCCACCTCGAGGGGCCCCACCTACGAGCAGTACTTC
TRBV27	14	TRBJ1-2	few	TRBD1	CASRRGQGNYGYTF	TGTGCCAGCAGGCGGGGACAGGGAAACTATGGCTACACCTTC
TRBV19	15	TRBJ1-5	-	-	CASSIRLTGNQPQHF	TGTGCCAGTAGTATTAGACTCACCGGCAATCAGCCCCAGCATTTT
TRBV20-1	14	TRBJ2-1	few	-	CSASEDSWLNEQFF	TGCAGTGCTAGCGAGGATAGCTGGTTAAATGAGCAGTTCTTC
TRBV6-6	17	TRBJ1-3	many	-	CASSLYSDGSSGNTIYF	TGTGCCAGCAGCCTCTATTCCGACGGGAGCTCTGGAAACACCATATATTTT
TRBV5-1	15	TRBJ1-2	-	-	CASSLPTGTNYGYTF	TGCGCCAGCAGCTTGCCCACCGGGACCAACTATGGCTACACCTTC
TRBV7-9	15	TRBJ2-1	many	-	CASSLAVTPRGEQFF	TGTGCCAGCAGCTTAGCGGTTACCCCACGTGGTGAGCAGTTCTTC
TRBV25-1	14	TRBJ2-7	-	TRBD1	CASSEGAGGYEQYF	TGTGCCAGCAGTGAGGGTGCAGGGGGCTACGAGCAGTACTTC
TRBV7-6	15	TRBJ2-2	many	TRBD2	CASSSTSGNTGELFF	TGTGCCAGCAGCTCAACTAGCGGGAACACCGGGGAGCTGTTTTTT
TRBV11-2	11	TRBJ2-3	-	-	CASSLFDTQYF	TGTGCCAGCAGCTTATTTGATACGCAGTATTTT
TRBV24-1	14	TRBJ2-1	few	-	CATSDGDFYNEQFF	TGTGCCACCAGTGATGGGGACTTCTACAATGAGCAGTTCTTC
TRBV18	18	TRBJ2-4	many	TRBD1	CASSVERTGPLAKNIQYF	TGTGCCAGCTCCGTCGAGAGGACAGGGCCTTTAGCCAAAAACATTCAGTACTTC
TRBV14	14	TRBJ1-6	many	TRBD1	CASSQKDRNSPLHF	TGTGCCAGCAGCCAAAAGGACAGGAATTCACCCCTCCACTTT
TRBV3-1	13	TRBJ2-7	-	TRBD1	CASSHDRGREQYF	TGTGCCAGCAGCCATGACAGGGGGCGCGAGCAGTACTTC
TRBV19	16	TRBJ2-3	many	TRBD2	CASSILAGGPPDTQYF	TGTGCCAGTAGTATACTCGCGGGAGGGCCGCCAGATACGCAGTATTTT
TRBV5-1	14	TRBJ1-1	few	-	CASSLGNGDTEAFF	TGCGCCAGCAGCTTAGGCAACGGGGACACTGAAGCTTTCTTT
TRBV7-8	13	TRBJ2-7	many	-	CASSFKESYEQYF	TGTGCCAGCAGCTTCAAAGAGAGCTACGAGCAGTACTTC